This TCR beta chain was captured by sequencing in a study of T cells expressing NK-cell markers. TCRdb reprocessed the 5' RACE reads and reports one entry per CDR3 protein, with no DNA. The sample data list about 390,000 distinct CDR3 sequences. Germline V gives CDR1 DFQATT, CDR2 SNEGSKA (reference sequence). The CDR3 has 16 amino acids. The chain uses TRBV20-1 and TRBJ1-4; the D call of TRBD1 rests on TCRdb alone, since no DNA is present to check it. Specimen: blood T cells: a sorted CD56 or NKG2C T cell subset, CD4+ or CD8+ T cells, or bulk PBMC T cells (not recorded which). This clonotype originated in a woman between 45 and 60 years old in good health. The CDR3: CSARGNTRGSEQKLFF.